This T cell receptor beta chain was profiled in a study of graft-versus-host responses after intestinal transplantation. About the study: Induction using anti-thymocyte globulin, followed by tacrolimus and steroids for 2 to 4 years, was given to all recipients.

Germline values: CDR1 KGHSH, CDR2 LQKENI. The CDR3 has 14 residues. V gave up 3 bases and J gave up 3 bases, with 9 bases separating them. The repertoire was sequenced with immunoSEQ multiplex PCR; TCRdb's copy has only in-frame clones and lacks some. This table has about 9,000 clones, 25% to 30% appearing once. This clone was seen more than once but under ten times. Plates contained around 200,000 CFSE-labeled responder cells and around 200,000 irradiated, violet-dye-labeled stimulator cells. The sample was alloreactive CD8+ T cells from a mixed lymphocyte reaction culture, taken before transplantation. The subset here: CFSE-low proliferating T cells sorted from approximately 6-day pre-transplant mixed lymphocyte reaction (GvH or HvG direction). The chain uses TRBV18 and TRBJ1-5; no clear D. The TCR originated in a human patient who was an organ donor for intestinal transplantation. The CDR3 nucleotides read TGTGCCAGCTCACCCCTACCGTACAATCAGCCCCAGCATTTT. It encodes CASSPLPYNQPQHF.